The clone carrying this T cell receptor beta chain was seen only a few times. Its specificity is unknown. Assay used: immunoSEQ multiplex PCR; TCRdb lists only in-frame clones, some missing. The sample shows 7,000 or so clones, about 89% of them seen only once. These data originate in a study of chemoradiotherapy in HPV16-positive cancers. Study context: Functional T-cell assays on a couple of HPV16-positive patients' cells defined candidate HPV-specific clones and common TCR motifs. Regarding the study as a whole: Non-HPV-specific T cells did not expand in tumors during treatment, whereas candidate HPV-specific clones and E7-related motifs did.

The sample in question was tumor tissue, obtained from a patient who underwent chemoradiotherapy. This TCR came from a human donor with HPV-associated anogenital cancer.

The CDR3: CASSIDLLGTGYGYTF. In nucleotides, the CDR3 is TGTGCCAGTAGTATAGATCTGTTGGGAACAGGCTATGGCTACACCTTC. The chain links TRBV19 to TRBJ1-2; D is perhaps TRBD1 (5 bases). CDR3 length: 16 residues. The V and J ends lost 0 bases and 4 bases respectively, with 15 bases between them. The V gene's germline CDR1 is LNHDA and CDR2 SQIVND (reference sequence).